This entry lists 13 T cell receptor beta chains sequenced from one sample in a study of T-cell reconstitution after alpha-beta-depleted transplantation in children. A TCRbeta library incorporating unique molecular identifiers was prepared. TCRdb itself ran the PCR reads through MiXCR, one entry per CDR3 protein. The sample includes approximately 430,000 distinct CDR3 sequences, 15% to 20% of them seen just once. The sequences come from PBMCs, mostly from graft donor cells, collected 360 days after TCRalphabeta/CD19-depleted stem cell transplant. These TCRs come from a boy under two years old who had a stem cell transplant for Wiskott-Aldrich syndrome, so the T cells may come from the graft donor.

Many counts were recorded for this clonotype. The rearrangement joins TRBV20-1 to TRBJ1-6; 9 bases match TRBD1. Germline V lookup: CDR1 DFQATT, CDR2 SNEGSKA (reference sequence). This CDR3 spans 13 amino acids. The trim removed 3 bases at V and 10 bases at J, leaving 4 bases unmatched. In DNA form, the CDR3 reads TGCAGTGCTAGGGGACAGGGAGGGTCACCCCTCCACTTT. Translation: CSARGQGGSPLHF.

The V call is TRBV6-5, the J call TRBJ2-1; unclear D gene. V shed 2 bases and J shed 0 bases, with 8 bases lying between them. Germline assignment: CDR1 MNHEY and CDR2 SVGAGI. This CDR3 region has 15 residues. The CDR3 reads CASSYVGFSYNEQFF. The CDR3 DNA reads TGTGCCAGCAGTTACGTAGGTTTCTCCTACAATGAGCAGTTCTTC.

The table lists this clonotype with a few counts. This sequence joins TRBV12-3 or TRBV12-4 and TRBJ2-7; no clear D gene. Between the trimmed V and J ends, which lost 3 bases and 3 bases, there was a span of 9 bases. CDR3 size: 13 residues. CDR3 sequence: CASSLQTNYEQYF. CDR3 nucleotides: TGTGCCAGCAGTTTGCAAACTAACTACGAGCAGTACTTC.

This clonotype was counted ten times or more. The genes are TRBV5-1 and TRBJ2-1; either TRBD1 or TRBD2 may fit D (5 bases each). The V and J ends lost 5 bases and 0 bases respectively, with 15 bases between them. This CDR3 has 16 residues. CDR1 is SGHRS, CDR2 YFSETQ, per germline. This chain's CDR3 is CASSRNKGSSYNEQFF. CDR3 coding DNA: TGCGCCAGCAGTCGAAATAAGGGGAGCTCCTACAATGAGCAGTTCTTC.

This clonotype was picked up a small number of times. V gene TRBV4-1 combines with J gene TRBJ2-7; 8 bases are shared with TRBD1. The CDR3 is made up of 14 amino acids. V dropped 2 bases and J dropped 3; count of bases not matched to a gene: 3. Germline V CDR1 and CDR2: MGHRA, YSYEKL. CDR3 in amino acids: CASSQTGQGYEQYF. CDR3 sequence (DNA): TGCGCCAGCAGCCAAACCGGACAGGGCTACGAGCAGTACTTC.

To note about this clonotype: One junction end does not reproduce the germline sequence, and a read error may be involved. V usage is TRBV5-7 and J usage is TRBJ2-7; 8 bases fit TRBD1. TRBV5-7 is an ORF; its function is uncertain. CDR3 length: 14 residues. The CDR3 reads CASSKDRVNRISGF. The CDR3 bases are TGTGCCAGCAGCAAGGACAGGGTCAATCGAATTTCAGGATTC.

This clonotype occurred a few times. The CDR3 DNA follows: TGTGCCACCAGCAGAGATTGGCCCCCCGACCGAACCCAGTACTTC. Protein product: CATSRDWPPDRTQYF. The chain recombines TRBV15 with TRBJ2-5, with D unclear. Trimming stripped 0 bases from V and 8 bases from J, with 16 bases between. The CDR3 length is 15 residues. CDR1 is LNHNV and CDR2 is YYDKDF in the germline V gene (reference sequence).

This clonotype was counted between two and nine times. The V call is TRBV7-2, the J call TRBJ2-7, with D possibly matching TRBD2 (5 bases). The CDR3 covers 13 residues. Germline V gene data show CDR1 as SGHTA and CDR2 as FQGNSA. V was clipped by 1 base and J by 8 bases, with 12 bases between them. The CDR3 here is CASSLGGELQQYF. CDR3 bases: TGTGCCAGCAGCTTAGGGGGAGAGCTACAGCAGTACTTC. The entire variable domain, with the rest obtained from reference TRBV7-2 and TRBJ2-7, is as follows: GAGVSQSPSNKVTEKGKDVELRCDPISGHTALYWYRQSLGQGLEFLIYFQGNSAPDKSGLPSDRFSAERTGGSVSTLTIQRTQQEDSAVYLCASSLGGELQQYFGPGTRLTVT.

This clonotype was observed a few times. The chain joins TRBV6-2 or TRBV6-3 to TRBJ2-7, with a weak D call TRBD1 (6 bases). The CDR3 is made up of 15 amino acids. The germline gives CDR1 MNHEY, CDR2 SVGEGT. Trimming pared 4 bases from V and 2 bases from J, leaving 15 bases between. CDR3 residues: CASSSPGQPTYEQYF. The CDR3 DNA reads TGTGCCAGCAGTTCGCCGGGACAACCAACCTACGAGCAGTACTTC.

A few counts support this clonotype. The chain employs TRBV7-9 and TRBJ2-1; a weak D match, TRBD1 (7 bases). This CDR3 has 17 amino acids. Trimming took 0 bases from V and 2 from J, leaving 14 bases between them. Germline CDR1 reads SEHNR; CDR2 reads FQNEAQ (reference sequence). The CDR3 sequence is CASSLAAGGLPYNEQFF. CDR3 DNA sequence: TGTGCCAGCAGCTTAGCGGCAGGGGGGCTACCCTACAATGAGCAGTTCTTC.

This clonotype was counted only a few times. V is TRBV7-2 and J is TRBJ2-1; TRBD2 matches at 7 bases. Germline V gene sequence: CDR1 SGHTA, CDR2 FQGNSA. J lost 0 bases, V lost 4 bases, and 3 bases had no gene match. The CDR3 covers 15 residues. CDR3 loop: CASSSGGLSYNEQFF. The CDR3 DNA reads TGTGCCAGCAGCTCGGGAGGACTCTCCTACAATGAGCAGTTCTTC.

The chain carries TRBV7-2 and TRBJ2-7; D is tentatively TRBD1 or TRBD2 (5 bases each). Germline V gene data show CDR1 as SGHTA and CDR2 as FQGNSA. Trimming shortened V by 7 bases and J by 3 bases, and 19 bases separated the two germline ends. The CDR3 runs 15 residues. The DNA for the CDR3 is TGTGCCAGCACCGCCTCATGGGGGACCTACTACGAGCAGTACTTC. As protein: CASTASWGTYYEQYF.

The chain combines TRBV7-6 with TRBJ2-7, with 8 bases matching TRBD1. After removal of 2 bases from V and 4 bases from J, the junction contained 7 bases not matched to a gene. CDR1 is SGHVS and CDR2 is FNYEAQ in the germline V gene. The CDR3 consists of 15 residues. CDR3 in DNA: TGTGCCAGCAGCTTATACGAGACAGGGGTATACGAGCAGTACTTC. It translates to CASSLYETGVYEQYF.